These 18 T cell receptor beta chains originate from one sample sequenced in a study of blood T cell repertoires in COVID-19. The assay was immunoSEQ multiplex PCR, and TCRdb's table has in-frame clones only and misses some. The table records 200,000 to 250,000 clones, more than 70% of them present only once. Sequenced: peripheral blood. Receptor source: a woman aged 55-75 years with acute or convalescent COVID-19.

This chain links TRBV5-1 with TRBJ2-1; D is ambiguous. CDR1 SGHRS and CDR2 YFSETQ come from the germline V gene. The V and J ends lost 4 bases and 2 bases respectively, with 22 bases between them. The CDR3 extends over 18 amino acids. The CDR3 bases are TGCGCCAGCAGCCAAACTCCGAAGAGGCGCCTTACCTACAATGAGCAGTTCTTC. It specifies CASSQTPKRRLTYNEQFF.

This clone appeared a few times. The chain joins TRBV6-5 to TRBJ1-2; 8 bases align to TRBD1. V shed 6 bases and J 4 bases; nucleotides not matched to a gene: 7. The germline gives CDR1 MNHEY, CDR2 SVGAGI. The CDR3 has 14 residues. CDR3 sequence reads: CASRGQGLGYGYTF. The CDR3 DNA follows: TGTGCCAGCAGAGGACAGGGTTTGGGCTATGGCTACACCTTC.

CDR3 residues: CASSSQGGTGELFF. CDR3 coding DNA: TGTGCCAGCAGCTCCCAGGGGGGCACCGGGGAGCTGTTTTTT. The chain recombines TRBV7-9 with TRBJ2-2; D might be TRBD1 (7 bases). Germline CDR1 is SEHNR and CDR2 is FQNEAQ (reference sequence). V lost 4 bases and J lost 4, with 10 bases in between. CDR3 length: 14 residues. Combining the CDR3 with reference TRBV7-9 and TRBJ2-2 gives the whole variable domain DTGVSQNPRHKITKRGQNVTFRCDPISEHNRLYWYRQTLGQGPEFLTYFQNEAQLEKSRLLSDRFSAERPKGSFSTLEIQRTEQGDSAMYLCASSSQGGTGELFFGEGSRLTVL.

Concerning this clone itself: Different DNA sequences within this sample yield the same CDR3. The chain uses TRBV3-1 (or the pseudogene TRBV3-2) and TRBJ1-5; 8 positions match TRBD1. The trim removed 0 bases at V and 4 bases at J, leaving 2 bases unmatched. CDR1 is LGHDT, CDR2 YNNKEL, per germline (reference sequence). The CDR3 contains 15 residues. The CDR3: CASSQDRGPNQPQHF. DNA for the CDR3: TGTGCCAGCAGCCAAGACAGGGGGCCTAATCAGCCCCAGCATTTT.

This clone was detected only once. V and J are TRBV3-1 (or the pseudogene TRBV3-2) and TRBJ1-3, with a tentative D call TRBD1 (6 bases). The CDR3 runs to 16 residues. The V end lost 0 bases, the J end lost 1 base, and 10 bases lay between the germline ends. The germline V gene has CDR1 LGHDT and CDR2 YNNKEL (reference sequence). This CDR3 reads CASSQEGQLSGNTIYF. CDR3 DNA sequence: TGTGCCAGCAGCCAAGAAGGACAGTTATCTGGAAACACCATATATTTT.

This clone has just one count. The rearrangement joins TRBV5-1 to TRBJ1-2, with TRBD1 matching 7 bases. CDR1 is SGHRS, CDR2 YFSETQ, per germline. V lost 0 bases to trimming and J lost 4 bases; unmatched junction nucleotides: 6. CDR3 length: 15 amino acids. CDR3 DNA sequence: TGCGCCAGCAGCTTGGAAGCAGGGGGAGGCTATGGCTACACCTTC. Protein sequence: CASSLEAGGGYGYTF.

The chain carries TRBV7-9 and TRBJ1-4; maybe TRBD1 (6 bases). Germline V gene data show CDR1 as SEHNR and CDR2 as FQNEAQ (reference sequence). This CDR3 contains 18 residues. V was shortened by 6 bases and J by 0 bases, with 20 bases between the two germline ends. The CDR3: CASSSTGTRYATNEKLFF. CDR3 DNA: TGTGCCAGCAGTTCTACCGGGACAAGATACGCAACTAATGAAAAACTGTTTTTT.

The rearrangement uses TRBV3-1 (or the pseudogene TRBV3-2) and TRBJ2-7; D is undetermined. The germline V gene has CDR1 LGHDT and CDR2 YNNKEL (reference sequence). The CDR3 consists of 14 residues. V dropped 1 base and J dropped 3 bases, with 10 bases sitting between them. In DNA form, the CDR3 reads TGTGCCAGCAGCCAAGTCCTAGTATTCTACGAGCAGTACTTC. Translated, it gives CASSQVLVFYEQYF.

This chain connects TRBV5-1 to TRBJ1-6, with D possibly matching TRBD1 (6 bases). Trimming removed 4 bases at V and 7 bases at J, with 12 bases between. The CDR3 runs 14 residues. Germline-derived CDR1 and CDR2 are SGHRS and YFSETQ. This chain's CDR3 is CASSQTGRNSPLHF. CDR3 DNA: TGCGCCAGCAGCCAAACAGGGCGGAATTCACCCCTCCACTTT.

The chain recombines TRBV7-8 with TRBJ1-5, with no clear D. The CDR3 spans 16 residues. With 8 bases removed from V and 1 base from J, the gap between germline ends came to 18 bases. Germline CDR1 SGHVS, CDR2 FQNEAQ. This CDR3 reads CASVVGRGGSNQPQHF. In DNA, the CDR3 is TGTGCCAGCGTTGTAGGTCGGGGAGGAAGCAATCAGCCCCAGCATTTT.

The CDR3: CASSPIPDRGRSDTQYF. CDR3 coding DNA: TGTGCCAGCAGTCCTATCCCCGACAGGGGGCGCTCAGATACGCAGTATTTT. This rearrangement joins TRBV6-6 to TRBJ2-3; 10 bases align to TRBD1. The CDR3 has 17 residues. V gave up 5 bases and J gave up 4 bases; unmatched junction bases: 12. CDR1 is MNHNY and CDR2 is SVGAGI in the germline V gene (reference sequence).

The gene calls are TRBV5-6 and TRBJ2-5; TRBD2 matches 9 bases. Germline CDR1 and CDR2: SGHDT and YYEEEE. The CDR3 totals 17 residues. With 0 bases clipped from V and 5 bases from J, the junction kept 11 bases outside the gene matches. CDR3 coding DNA: TGTGCCAGCAGCTTGGTGGCGCGGGGGGGGGCCAGGGAGACCCAGTACTTC. It encodes CASSLVARGGARETQYF.

This clone showed up just a few times. The V and J genes are TRBV7-9 and TRBJ2-1; TRBD2 matches at 7 bases. The CDR3 has 16 residues. Germline V lookup: CDR1 SEHNR, CDR2 FQNEAQ (reference sequence). V was pared by 1 base and J by 2 bases, with 5 bases of the junction left unmatched. The CDR3 reads CASSLEAGVPYNEQFF. CDR3 in DNA: TGTGCCAGCAGCTTAGAGGCGGGAGTCCCCTACAATGAGCAGTTCTTC.

The rearrangement joins TRBV30 to TRBJ1-2; D is uncertain. Germline V gene data show CDR1 as GTSNPN and CDR2 as SVGIG (reference sequence). Trimming took 2 bases from V and 9 from J, leaving 16 bases between them. This CDR3 is 13 amino acids long. The CDR3 coding sequence is TGTGCCTGGAGTACCCCACCCCAGAGGCGCTACACCTTC. It encodes CAWSTPPQRRYTF.

This clone was seen more than once but under ten times. CDR3 in amino acids: CASSSHSGTVPDTQYF. The CDR3 bases are TGTGCCAGCAGTTCCCATAGCGGGACCGTTCCAGATACGCAGTATTTT. The chain combines TRBV6-5 with TRBJ2-3; 8 bases align to TRBD2. The V and J ends lost 4 bases and 4 bases, in that order; junction bases with no gene match: 10. Germline CDR1 is MNHEY and CDR2 is SVGAGI. CDR3 length: 16 residues.

In this sample, this clone turned up once. The chain has TRBV3-1 (or the pseudogene TRBV3-2) and TRBJ2-6; 8 nucleotides align to TRBD1. The germline CDR1 and CDR2 sequences are LGHDT and YNNKEL (reference sequence). This CDR3 region has 17 residues. Trimming took 4 bases from V and 2 from J; bases not matched to a gene: 7. The CDR3 sequence: CASSPKQGGPGANVLTF. The CDR3 region has the DNA TGTGCCAGCAGCCCCAAACAGGGGGGCCCTGGGGCCAACGTCCTGACTTTC.

This sequence joins TRBV28 and TRBJ1-5; TRBD1 is a possible D gene (6 bases). Deletions cut 6 bases from V and 1 base from J, with 16 bases between. Per the germline V gene, CDR1 is MDHEN and CDR2 is SYDVKM. The CDR3 has 16 residues. In nucleotides, the CDR3 is TGTGCCAGCAGGGGCATCGCGACAGGAAGCAATCAGCCCCAGCATTTT. Translation: CASRGIATGSNQPQHF.

The chain has TRBV18 and TRBJ2-7; possibly TRBD1 for D (5 bases). V dropped 4 bases and J dropped 4 bases, with 11 bases sitting between them. The CDR3 extends over 13 amino acids. Germline V CDR1 and CDR2: KGHSH, LQKENI. For the CDR3, the DNA is TGTGCCAGCTCACTTACGTCAGGGTACGAGCAGTACTTC. Translated, it gives CASSLTSGYEQYF.